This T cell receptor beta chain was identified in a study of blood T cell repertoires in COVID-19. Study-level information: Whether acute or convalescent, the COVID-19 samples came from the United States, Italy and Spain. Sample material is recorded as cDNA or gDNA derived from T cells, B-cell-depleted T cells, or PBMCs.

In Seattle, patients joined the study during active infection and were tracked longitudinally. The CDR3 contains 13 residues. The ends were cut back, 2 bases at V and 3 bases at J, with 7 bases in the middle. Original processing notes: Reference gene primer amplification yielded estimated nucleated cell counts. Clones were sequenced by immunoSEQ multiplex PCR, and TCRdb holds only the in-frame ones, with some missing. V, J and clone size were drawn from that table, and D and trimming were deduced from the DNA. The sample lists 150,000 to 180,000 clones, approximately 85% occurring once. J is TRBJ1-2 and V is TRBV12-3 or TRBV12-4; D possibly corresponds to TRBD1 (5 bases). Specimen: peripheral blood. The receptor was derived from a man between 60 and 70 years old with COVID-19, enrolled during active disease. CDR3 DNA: TGTGCCAGCAGTTTACTAGGGGACTATGGCTACACCTTC. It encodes CASSLLGDYGYTF.